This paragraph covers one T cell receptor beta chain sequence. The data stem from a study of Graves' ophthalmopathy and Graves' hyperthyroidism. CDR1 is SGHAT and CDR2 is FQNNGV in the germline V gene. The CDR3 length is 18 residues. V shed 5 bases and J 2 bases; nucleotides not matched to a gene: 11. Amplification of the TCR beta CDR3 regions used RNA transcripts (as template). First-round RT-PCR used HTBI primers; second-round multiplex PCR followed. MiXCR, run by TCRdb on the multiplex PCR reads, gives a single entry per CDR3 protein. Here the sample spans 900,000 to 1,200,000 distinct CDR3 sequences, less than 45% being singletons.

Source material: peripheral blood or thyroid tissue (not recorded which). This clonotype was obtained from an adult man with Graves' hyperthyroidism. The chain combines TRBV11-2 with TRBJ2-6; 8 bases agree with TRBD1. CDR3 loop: CASSPGPRGLAGANVLTF. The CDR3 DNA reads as TGTGCCAGCAGCCCTGGGCCCAGGGGGCTGGCTGGGGCCAACGTCCTGACTTTC.